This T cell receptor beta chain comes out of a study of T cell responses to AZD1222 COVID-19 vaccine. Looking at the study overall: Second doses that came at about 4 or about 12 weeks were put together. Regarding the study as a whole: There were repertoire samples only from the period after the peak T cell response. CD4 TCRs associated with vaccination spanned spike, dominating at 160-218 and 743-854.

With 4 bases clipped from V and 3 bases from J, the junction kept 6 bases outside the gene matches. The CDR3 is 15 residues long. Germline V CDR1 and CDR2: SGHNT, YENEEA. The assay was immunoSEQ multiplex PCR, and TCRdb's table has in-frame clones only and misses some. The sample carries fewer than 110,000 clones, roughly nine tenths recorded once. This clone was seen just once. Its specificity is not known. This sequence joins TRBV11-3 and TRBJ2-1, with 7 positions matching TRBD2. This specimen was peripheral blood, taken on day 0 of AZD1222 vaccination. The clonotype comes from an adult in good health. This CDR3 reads CASSSGTTIYNEQFF. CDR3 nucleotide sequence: TGTGCCAGCAGCTCCGGGACTACCATCTACAATGAGCAGTTCTTC.